This passage covers 29 T cell receptor beta chains from one sample sequenced in a study of T-cell reconstitution after alpha-beta-depleted transplantation in children. The authors prepared the TCRbeta library with unique molecular identifiers. TCRdb ran MiXCR on the PCR reads and lists one entry per CDR3 protein. There are about 5,000 distinct CDR3 sequences in the sample; around 7.3% occur only once, and about 1.8% lies in the top ten. Sequencing was performed on PBMCs, mostly from graft donor cells, taken 60 days after TCRalphabeta/CD19-depleted stem cell transplant. The receptors derive from a boy under three years old who had a stem cell transplant for SCID, so the T cells may come from the graft donor.

In its sample, this clonotype is medium-sized (0.01 to 0.1%). The chain carries TRBV10-3 and TRBJ1-2; D uncertain. V lost 8 bases and J lost 7, with 11 bases in between. The CDR3 runs to 11 residues. Germline V CDR1 and CDR2: ENHRY, SYGVKD. This CDR3 reads CAIEASIGYTF. CDR3 nucleotide sequence: TGTGCCATCGAAGCCTCTATTGGCTACACCTTC.

This clonotype was detected ten times or more. The V and J genes are TRBV21-1 and TRBJ1-2; TRBD1 is the table's D call, not checked against the DNA. TRBV21-1 is an annotated pseudogene. This CDR3 region has 16 residues. The CDR3 here is CASSDGTRESRGGYTF. The CDR3 region has the DNA TGTGCCAGCAGCGATGGGACAAGGGAGAGTAGGGGGGGCTACACCTTC.

Judged by abundance, this clonotype is medium-sized. This rearrangement joins TRBV3-1 to TRBJ1-2, with 9 bases that match TRBD1. The V and J ends lost 0 bases and 1 base, in that order; junction bases with no gene match: 3. CDR1 and CDR2 (germline): LGHDT, YNNKEL (reference sequence). CDR3 size: 16 residues. The CDR3 loop is CASSQDWDRDNYGYTF. The CDR3 bases are TGTGCCAGCAGCCAAGATTGGGACAGGGATAACTATGGCTACACCTTC.

This clonotype has a count of ten or more. The chain is built from TRBV29-1 and TRBJ1-5; no clear D gene. V gave up 6 bases and J gave up 5 bases, with 8 bases separating them. CDR1 and CDR2 from the germline V gene are SQVTM and ANQGSEA. The length of the CDR3 is 11 residues. CDR3 in DNA: TGCAGCGTATCAAAGGATCAGCCCCAGCATTTT. Translating it yields CSVSKDQPQHF.

This clonotype occurred many times. The chain has TRBV6-5 and TRBJ2-7, with TRBD1 matching 8 bases. Germline CDR1 reads MNHEY; CDR2 reads SVGAGI. After removal of 5 bases from V and 4 bases from J, the junction contained 16 bases not matched to a gene. The CDR3 runs 17 residues. Written as DNA, the CDR3 is TGTGCCAGCAGTCCAAGCCGACAGGGGATTACCTATTACGAGCAGTACTTC. Amino acids: CASSPSRQGITYYEQYF.

In its sample, this clonotype ranks as medium-sized (0.01 to 0.1%). V and J are TRBV29-1 and TRBJ2-2, with D perhaps TRBD1 (5 bases). Trimming removed 3 bases from V and 6 bases from J, with 11 bases in between. Germline CDR1 is SQVTM and CDR2 is ANQGSEA. The CDR3 spans 13 residues. The CDR3 spells CSVDRQGAGELFF. The DNA of the CDR3 is TGCAGCGTTGACCGTCAGGGTGCCGGGGAGCTGTTTTTT.

This clonotype is medium-sized (0.01 to 0.1%) by share. V usage is TRBV18 and J usage is TRBJ2-1, with 7 positions matching TRBD2. This CDR3 region has 15 residues. V was clipped by 3 bases and J by 3 bases; unmatched bases: 5. Germline CDR1 and CDR2: KGHSH and LQKENI. The CDR3 DNA reads as TGTGCCAGCTCACCTGCCGGGACTAACTACAATGAGCAGTTCTTC. Translated, it gives CASSPAGTNYNEQFF.

In its sample, this clonotype ranks as medium-sized. The rearrangement uses TRBV19 and TRBJ1-2, with D possibly being TRBD1 (5 bases). V gave up 8 bases and J gave up 6 bases, with 16 bases separating them. This CDR3 region has 13 residues. Per the germline V gene, CDR1 is LNHDA and CDR2 is SQIVND (reference sequence). This CDR3 is CASPGTAGNGYTF. Here the CDR3 DNA reads TGTGCCAGTCCTGGGACGGCGGGTAATGGCTACACCTTC.

This clonotype was found a few times. V and J are TRBV5-4 and TRBJ2-7; D may correspond to TRBD1 or TRBD2 (5 bases each). Trimming shortened V by 5 bases and J by 2 bases, and 11 bases separated the two germline ends. Germline loops: CDR1 SGHNT, CDR2 YYREEE (reference sequence). CDR3 length equals 13 residues. Here the CDR3 DNA reads TGTGCCAGCAGGTCCGGGACCCCCTACGAGCAGTACTTC. As protein: CASRSGTPYEQYF.

Sample share makes this clonotype medium-sized. The genes are TRBV4-1 and TRBJ1-1; 9 positions match TRBD1. V dropped 0 bases and J dropped 7; count of bases not matched to a gene: 12. The CDR3 spans 17 residues. Germline V gene lookup returns CDR1 MGHRA and CDR2 YSYEKL. CDR3 residues: CASSQETPGQGIGEAFF. CDR3 DNA sequence: TGCGCCAGCAGCCAAGAGACCCCGGGACAGGGTATCGGTGAAGCTTTCTTT.

In its sample, this clonotype was seen many times. The chain joins TRBV10-3 to TRBJ2-3, with TRBD1 identical over 7 bases. V gave up 4 bases and J gave up 2 bases; unmatched junction bases: 6. This CDR3 is 15 amino acids long. The germline CDR1 and CDR2 sequences are ENHRY and SYGVKD. The CDR3 sequence is CAISVGQFHTDTQYF. CDR3 sequence (DNA): TGTGCCATCAGTGTGGGACAGTTCCACACAGATACGCAGTATTTT.

Many counts were recorded for this clonotype. The chain is built from TRBV27 and TRBJ2-2; TRBD2 matches at 8 bases. J gave up 5 bases and V 4 bases, and 9 bases lay outside the gene matches. Germline CDR1 MNHEY, CDR2 SMNVEV (reference sequence). This CDR3 region has 16 residues. The CDR3 bases are TGTGCCAGCAGTTCGGGAAGCGGGGGATCGACCGGGGAGCTGTTTTTT. Its translation is CASSSGSGGSTGELFF.

Within the sample, this clonotype is medium-sized. CDR3 nucleotides: TGTGCCAGCAGCTTAACAGGAAACGGGGAGCTGTTTTTT. This sequence encodes CASSLTGNGELFF. This chain uses TRBV7-3 with TRBJ2-2; unclear D gene. The germline V gene has CDR1 SGHTA and CDR2 FQGTGA. The CDR3 has 13 residues. V was shortened by 0 bases and J by 7 bases, with 6 bases between the two germline ends. The complete variable domain, with remaining parts taken from reference TRBV7-3 and TRBJ2-2, reads GAGVSQTPSNKVTEKGKYVELRCDPISGHTALYWYRQSLGQGPEFLIYFQGTGAADDSGLPNDRFFAVRPEGSVSTLKIQRTERGDSAVYLCASSLTGNGELFFGEGSRLTVL.

In its sample, this clonotype is medium-sized. V is TRBV7-8 and J is TRBJ1-2; 10 bases are shared with TRBD1. The CDR3 runs to 14 residues. V gave up 5 bases and J gave up 7 bases; unmatched junction bases: 7. The germline CDR1 and CDR2 sequences are SGHVS and FQNEAQ. This chain's CDR3 is CASSTRQGAGGYTF. The CDR3 nucleotides read TGTGCCAGCAGCACCCGACAGGGGGCGGGTGGCTACACCTTC. Based on the CDR3 plus reference TRBV7-8 and TRBJ1-2, the full variable domain is GAGVSQSPRYKVAKRGQDVALRCDPISGHVSLFWYQQALGQGPEFLTYFQNEAQLDKSGLPSDRFFAERPEGSVSTLKIQRTQQEDSAVYLCASSTRQGAGGYTFGSGTRLTVV.

In this sample, this clonotype is medium-sized. This rearrangement joins TRBV6-5 to TRBJ1-1, with TRBD1 identical over 7 bases. Trimming removed 6 bases from V and 7 bases from J; junction bases left unmatched: 8. CDR3 length: 13 residues. The germline V gene encodes CDR1 MNHEY and CDR2 SVGAGI. As DNA, the CDR3 is TGTGCCAGCAGAAACAGGGGAAAGAATGAAGCTTTCTTT. It specifies CASRNRGKNEAFF.

By share, this clonotype counts as medium-sized (0.01 to 0.1%). The V call is TRBV20-1, the J call TRBJ1-5; a weak D match, TRBD1 (5 bases). Trimming took off 2 bases at V and 3 bases at J, with 8 bases between the two ends. Germline V gene sequence: CDR1 DFQATT, CDR2 SNEGSKA (reference sequence). The CDR3 runs to 13 residues. The CDR3 DNA reads as TGCAGTGCTAGAACCAGGGACAATCAGCCCCAGCATTTT. Its translation is CSARTRDNQPQHF.

This clonotype is labeled as medium-sized. The J gene is TRBJ2-1, the V gene TRBV6-1; D not certain. V lost 6 bases and J lost 6, with 9 bases in between. There are 12 residues in the CDR3. In germline, CDR1 is MNHNS, CDR2 SASEGT. The CDR3 region is CASRNPFNEQFF. DNA for the CDR3: TGTGCCAGCAGGAACCCCTTCAATGAGCAGTTCTTC.

Relative to its sample, this clonotype is medium-sized (0.01 to 0.1%). The rearrangement uses TRBV7-9 and TRBJ2-1, with D possibly being TRBD1 (6 bases). Trimming cost V 5 bases and J 8 bases, with 16 bases left between them. Germline V gives CDR1 SEHNR, CDR2 FQNEAQ (reference sequence). There are 14 residues in the CDR3. In DNA form, the CDR3 reads TGTGCCAGCAGCGACCGGACAGCCGGACATGAGCAGTTCTTC. As protein: CASSDRTAGHEQFF.

This clonotype was counted ten times or more. V and J are TRBV11-3 and TRBJ1-5, with D perhaps TRBD1 (5 bases). V was cut by 1 base and J by 3 bases, with 16 bases left in between. Germline V CDR1 and CDR2: SGHNT, YENEEA. The CDR3 sequence is 17 residues long. CDR3: CASSLGNRDSTNQPQHF. The CDR3 DNA is TGTGCCAGCAGCTTAGGAAACCGGGACTCCACCAATCAGCCCCAGCATTTT.

This clonotype came up many times. The chain couples TRBV2 to TRBJ1-4; possible D gene TRBD1, 6 bases. Trimming removed 8 bases from V and 4 bases from J, with 14 bases in between. This CDR3 has 14 amino acids. Germline V gene sequence: CDR1 SNHLY, CDR2 FYNNEI. As DNA, the CDR3 is TGTGCCAGCCTACTGACAGGCCTTAATGAAAAACTGTTTTTT. Its protein product is CASLLTGLNEKLFF.

By share, this clonotype counts as medium-sized. The chain has TRBV1 and TRBJ2-3; the table names TRBD2, a call not compared with the DNA. TRBV1 is tagged as a pseudogene. There are 16 residues in the CDR3. The CDR3: CTSSQDSGGDSDTQYF. CDR3 coding DNA: TGCACCAGCAGCCAAGACAGCGGGGGGGATTCAGATACGCAGTATTTT.

At least ten counts were recorded for this clonotype. This rearrangement joins TRBV10-1 to TRBJ2-1; TRBD2 matches 10 bases. Trimming took 8 bases from V and 4 from J; bases not matched to a gene: 17. This CDR3 region has 18 residues. Germline CDR1 and CDR2: WNHNN and SYGVQD (reference sequence). DNA for the CDR3: TGCGCCAGCCGATTGGGGACTAGCGTCTTCAAGATATACAATGAGCAGTTCTTC. It is translated as CASRLGTSVFKIYNEQFF.

This clonotype showed up many times. The chain joins TRBV12-3 or TRBV12-4 to TRBJ1-1; 11 nucleotides match TRBD1. Trimming removed 7 bases from V and 3 bases from J; junction bases left unmatched: 10. This CDR3 is built from 16 residues. CDR3 in DNA: TGTGCCAGCAACCTAGGACAGGGGGCATTGCACACTGAAGCTTTCTTT. It specifies CASNLGQGALHTEAFF.

This chain uses TRBV11-3 with TRBJ2-1; D remains ambiguous. Germline CDR1 SGHNT, CDR2 YENEEA. V was trimmed by 3 bases and J by 3 bases, leaving 15 bases between them. This CDR3 contains 16 residues. CDR3 coding DNA: TGTGCCAGCAGCTTCGACCGAGGTCGAAACTACAATGAGCAGTTCTTC. It yields the protein CASSFDRGRNYNEQFF.

This clonotype was seen many times. The CDR3 sequence is CASSVVSSAYNEQFF. For the CDR3, the DNA is TGTGCCAGCAGCGTAGTGTCTAGCGCATACAATGAGCAGTTCTTC. The rearrangement links TRBV9 to TRBJ2-1; D may be TRBD2 (6 bases). In germline, CDR1 is SGDLS, CDR2 YYNGEE. V lost 0 bases, J lost 4 bases, and 11 bases lay in between. The CDR3 is made up of 15 amino acids.

This clonotype qualifies as medium-sized (0.01 to 0.1%). The CDR3 coding sequence is TGTGCTAGTGGTTTGGCGACAGGGGAAGGGAACACTGAAGCTTTCTTT. Translated: CASGLATGEGNTEAFF. The chain is built from TRBV12-5 and TRBJ1-1; 8 positions agree with TRBD1. V was clipped by 1 base and J by 1 base; unmatched bases: 5. CDR3 length: 16 amino acids. Germline V gene sequence: CDR1 LGHNT, CDR2 FRNRAP.

At least ten counts were recorded for this clonotype. The chain combines TRBV19 with TRBJ2-7; D might be TRBD2 (5 bases). The CDR3 runs to 12 residues. Trimming removed 7 bases at V and 5 bases at J, with 12 bases between. Germline V gene data show CDR1 as LNHDA and CDR2 as SQIVND (reference sequence). The CDR3 nucleotides read TGTGCCAGTATCACGGGAAGGGACGAGCAGTACTTC. It specifies CASITGRDEQYF.

This clonotype was found many times. The chain combines TRBV7-8 with TRBJ2-7; TRBD2 might be the D (5 bases). The CDR3 has 13 amino acids. Trimming stripped 4 bases from V and 3 bases from J, with 10 bases between. The germline V gene has CDR1 SGHVS and CDR2 FQNEAQ. The CDR3 loop reads CASSYGRDYEQYF. CDR3 DNA: TGTGCCAGCAGCTACGGACGGGACTACGAGCAGTACTTC. The full variable domain, completed using reference TRBV7-8 and TRBJ2-7, is GAGVSQSPRYKVAKRGQDVALRCDPISGHVSLFWYQQALGQGPEFLTYFQNEAQLDKSGLPSDRFFAERPEGSVSTLKIQRTQQEDSAVYLCASSYGRDYEQYFGPGTRLTVT.

This clonotype ranks as medium-sized (0.01 to 0.1%). The CDR3 loop is CASSAGTGHYEQYF. The CDR3 DNA reads as TGTGCCAGCAGCGCCGGGACAGGACACTACGAGCAGTACTTC. V usage is TRBV9 and J usage is TRBJ2-7, with 8 bases matching TRBD1. V gave up 3 bases and J gave up 3 bases; unmatched junction bases: 5. This CDR3 spans 14 amino acids. The germline V gene has CDR1 SGDLS and CDR2 YYNGEE.